This TCR beta chain originates from a study of T cells after yellow fever vaccination. The trim removed 5 bases at V and 2 bases at J, leaving 5 bases unmatched. Germline lookup yields CDR1 SGHDT and CDR2 YYEEEE. CDR3 length equals 15 residues. Study-wide findings and caveats: A weaker but faster secondary response was observed, peaking on day 5 versus 15.

The study made its TCR cDNA through 5'RACE template switching. That step introduced a universal primer site along with UMIs. Each CDR3 protein gets one entry after TCRdb re-called the 5' RACE reads with MiXCR. The table lists 310,000 or so distinct CDR3 sequences, 6.5% to 8.5% of them singletons. Ten or more counts support this clonotype. Its target is unknown. This sequence joins TRBV5-6 and TRBJ1-5; 9 positions agree with TRBD1. The sequencing used PBMCs, collected about 49 days after the first yellow fever vaccination. The sequence was collected from a man aged 18 to 29 who received the YFV17D yellow fever vaccine. CDR3 residues: CASSLTGGGNQPQHF. The CDR3 DNA reads TGTGCCAGCAGTCTTACAGGGGGCGGCAATCAGCCCCAGCATTTT.